The clone carrying this TCR beta chain was observed many times. The output of every sequencing run, over 170 million TCR-beta sequences, came from 15-18 subjects. TCRdb reprocessed the 5' RACE reads with MiXCR, giving one entry per CDR3 protein. The table has about 80,000 distinct CDR3 sequences, roughly 4.3% seen once. Time point specified: longitudinal time-point 3. The unsorted libraries had their origin in 2 million PBMCs stored at -80 C. Per germline, CDR1 MNHEY and CDR2 SVGEGT. Trimming shortened V by 1 base and J by 7 bases, and 7 bases separated the two germline ends. This CDR3 has 13 residues. The data belong to a study of neurological immune-mediated disorders. Study information: The multiple sclerosis group of 34 included roughly 31 relapsing-remitting and 3 secondary progressive patients.

This sequence originates from a woman in her sixties or seventies with multiple sclerosis. Sequencing was done on a sample of PBMCs. The chain uses TRBV6-2 or TRBV6-3 and TRBJ2-2; D is uncertain. The CDR3 protein is CASSYWRVGELFF. The CDR3 region has the DNA TGTGCCAGCAGTTACTGGCGAGTCGGGGAGCTGTTTTTT.